This T cell receptor (beta chain) is from a study of T cell responses to AZD1222 COVID-19 vaccine. Study-wide points: After two AZD1222 doses, spike-specific TCR breadth and depth rose versus day 0. Donors skewed white British and female; clonal diversity was possibly underestimated.

Remarks on this clone: Its antigen is currently unknown.

Produced via immunoSEQ multiplex PCR; TCRdb's table is partial and in-frame only. In the table there are fewer than 110,000 clones, about 89% of which are singletons. Trimming removed 1 base at V and 3 bases at J, with 9 bases between. The CDR3 has 14 residues. Germline assignment: CDR1 LGHNT and CDR2 FRNRAP. The V gene is TRBV12-5, the J gene TRBJ1-1, with D perhaps TRBD1 (6 bases). The sequence was obtained from an adult who received the AZD1222 COVID-19 vaccine. The sample here was peripheral blood, taken 28 days after the second AZD1222 dose. The CDR3 sequence is CASGLAGADTEAFF. For the CDR3, the DNA is TGTGCTAGTGGTTTGGCAGGGGCTGACACTGAAGCTTTCTTT.